This TCR beta chain was sequenced during a study of human T cells and chemical hapten exposure (dated by TCRdb to about 2021). Notes on the research overall: For sensitization, 2% DPC in acetone was applied to a 2 cm by 2 cm area of upper inner arm skin. Peripheral blood TCR repertoire changes were tracked in vivo in alopecia patients during primary and secondary sensitization to the hapten diphenylcyclopropenone (DPC). Throughout the study period of around 25 weeks, patients also received therapeutic DPC doses to the scalp every week. Under 30 alopecia patients gave blood for TCR sequencing at one to four time points (pre-sensitization, 2, 6 and 24 weeks). Libraries were pooled for sequencing, and per-sample TCR yields varied mainly because of small differences in library volumes within the pool. Blood samples were taken from patients before sensitization (week 0) and at 2, 6 and about 24 weeks after DPC sensitization. Alopecia areata with under or over 50% scalp involvement, alopecia totalis and alopecia universalis were represented in the patient cohort, which was mostly female. Patch testing was performed on the upper back with Finn chambers containing 0.01% DPC, and the patch tests were scored after 6 days according to International Contact Dermatitis Research Group standards. On the study overall, not on this receptor specifically: After repeated subsampling, changes were observed in the strength of the expansion versus patch-test correlation and in the threshold at which the correlation became significant. Because all patients had alopecia, a presumed autoimmune disease, the immune response of the patients might differ from that of healthy individuals. Compared with pre-sensitization or healthy control sets, expanded TCRs formed significantly more large CDR3 similarity clusters, which is consistent with antigen-driven responses. A positive correlation was found between the number of PT1 expanded TCRs and patch test score, with significance reached at thresholds 8, 16 and 32 but not 4. DPC sensitization did not change the number of TCRs with a frequency above 1 in 1000, and there was no evidence of changes in global repertoire structure.

According to the germline V gene (reference sequence), CDR1 reads LGHDT and CDR2 reads YNNKEL. Spanning cysteine to phenylalanine, the CDR3 consists of 15 amino acids. The retained sequence is limited to the CDR3, 45 bases, with the frame set at the first base. Germline trimming amounts to 4 bases on V and 4 bases on J, with 7 as the count of junction bases outside the gene matches. Library preparation employed RACE. The sequencer listed for this sample is NextSeq 500. During library preparation, unique molecular identifiers were attached to individual cDNA molecules so that TCRs could be counted in a quantitative, reproducible way. Both TCR alpha and TCR beta chains were sequenced from each blood RNA sample. The source study handled its data this way. Samples had a median of roughly 87,000 TCRs, with a range from about 20,000 to 690,600. The Decombinator software suite was used to annotate the V, J and CDR3 of the TCR reads. Every sample was subsampled to the same number of TCRs (28,000) for the PS versus PT1 abundance plots. Expanded TCRs were defined as absent before sensitization and observed at least eight times at the 2-week time point. The public reads were quality trimmed at Q25 with fastp and then assembled into clones with MiXCR by TCRdb, keeping productive beta chains. Entries that share a CDR3 protein sequence are merged under the most common genes and DNA. The V and J calls and clone size are TCRdb's, not the authors'. This sample gives approximately 100,000 distinct CDR3 sequences in total; about 10% of them show up just once. The top ten clonotypes cover approximately 4% of the sample.

The time point label corresponds to: patch test 1, 2 weeks after DPC sensitization. What the treatment or condition label conveys for this sample: therapeutic diphenylcyclopropenone sensitization with weekly scalp DPC. At each patch-test visit, blood was drawn before the patch test was applied. To be eligible, patients had to be aged 18 to 70, diagnosed with alopecia and judged suitable for DPC therapy, while pregnant patients were excluded. Total RNA was extracted from unfractionated whole blood that had been collected in Tempus Blood RNA tubes. This clonotype was counted at least ten times. The clone's antigen remains unknown. The record has no base qualities; no much larger clone is one base away.

Sequenced here: whole blood, sampled in connection with sensitization to the hapten diphenylcyclopropenone (DPC). The rearrangement combines TRBV3-1 with TRBJ2-1, with TRBD2 identical over 7 junction bases. The receptor's source is a woman in her 40s with alopecia areata. Some clones in this sample may be carry-over from other donors' samples. The sequenced DNA: TGTGCCAGCAGCCCCCCTAGCGGAGGTTACAATGAGCAGTTCTTC. Protein translation: CASSPPSGGYNEQFF.